Sequencing of this T cell receptor beta chain was carried out in a study of blood T cell repertoires in COVID-19. Study background: Some COVID-19 samples were acute and others convalescent; all came from the United States, Italy and Spain.

Original processing notes: Reference gene primer amplification gave nucleated cell count estimates. Only in-frame clones appear in the TCRdb table, and some are missing; sequencing was by immunoSEQ multiplex PCR. V, J and clone size are those of that table, while D and trimming were read from the DNA. Of 160,000 or so clones in the sample, about 81% were seen once. V gave up 4 bases and J gave up 3 bases; unmatched junction bases: 4. The CDR3 is 14 amino acids. CDR1 and CDR2 from the germline V gene are MGHDK and SYGVNS. The sample consisted of peripheral blood. This receptor was identified in a woman aged 70-85 years with acute or convalescent COVID-19. The V call is TRBV25-1, the J call TRBJ2-7; 9 bases align to TRBD1. Here the CDR3 reads CASSARQGGYEQYF. CDR3 DNA sequence: TGTGCCAGCAGTGCACGACAGGGGGGCTACGAGCAGTACTTC.